Listed here are 31 T cell receptor beta chains from one sample, sequenced in a study of OX40 agonist ivuxolimab in advanced cancers. The data were produced by immunoSEQ multiplex PCR, yet TCRdb's version contains in-frame clones alone and is incomplete. This sample has approximately 52,000 clones, with 86% found just once. The specimen was CD4+ or CD8+ T cells sorted from blood, collected in a trial of the OX40 agonist ivuxolimab. The receptors derive from an adult with an advanced solid tumor such as melanoma, head and neck, liver or kidney cancer.

This chain connects TRBV7-3 to TRBJ2-7; D possibly matches TRBD1 or TRBD2 (5 bases each). The CDR3 sequence is 15 residues long. Germline lookup yields CDR1 SGHTA and CDR2 FQGTGA. V lost 0 bases and J lost 2, with 11 bases in between. The CDR3 spells CASSLTHGATYEQYF. The CDR3 region has the DNA TGTGCCAGCAGCTTAACGCACGGGGCTACCTACGAGCAGTACTTC.

The chain uses TRBV27 and TRBJ1-2, with D hard to call. The germline CDR1 and CDR2 sequences are MNHEY and SMNVEV (reference sequence). Trimming pared 8 bases from V and 6 bases from J, leaving 16 bases between. The CDR3 is 13 residues long. The chain's CDR3 is CASRVLGGDGYTF. The CDR3 DNA follows: TGTGCCAGCCGTGTCCTTGGCGGGGATGGCTACACCTTC.

This chain uses TRBV5-6 with TRBJ1-3; D not resolved. The V end was cut by 3 bases, the J end by 0 bases, with 10 bases between. The CDR3 totals 15 residues. The germline V gene has CDR1 SGHDT and CDR2 YYEEEE. The CDR3 spells CASSSADTSGNTIYF. The DNA for the CDR3 is TGTGCCAGCAGCTCGGCAGATACCTCTGGAAACACCATATATTTT.

The V gene is TRBV5-1, the J gene TRBJ2-5, with a possible D match to TRBD1 (7 bases). Germline CDR1 reads SGHRS; CDR2 reads YFSETQ. The CDR3 runs to 15 residues. V lost 4 bases to trimming and J lost 6 bases, with 19 bases between them. CDR3 bases: TGCGCCAGCAGCCCCCTACAGGGGACTGGGCAGACCCAGTACTTC. Amino acid sequence: CASSPLQGTGQTQYF.

This clone has only a few counts. V gene TRBV19 combines with J gene TRBJ1-1, with TRBD1 identical over 8 bases. The CDR3 totals 15 residues. With V trimmed by 4 bases and J by 0 bases, 4 bases remained unmatched. Germline loops: CDR1 LNHDA, CDR2 SQIVND (reference sequence). The CDR3 DNA sequence: TGTGCCAGTAGTACCCGGACAGGGATGAACACTGAAGCTTTCTTT. Amino acid sequence: CASSTRTGMNTEAFF.

The CDR3 region is CASSSPVGRGPEAFF. CDR3 DNA: TGTGCCAGCAGCTCCCCGGTCGGTCGCGGGCCTGAAGCTTTCTTT. J is TRBJ1-1 and V is TRBV2; D gene uncertain. V was cut by 6 bases and J by 6 bases, with 20 bases left in between. This CDR3 is built from 15 residues. Germline V gives CDR1 SNHLY, CDR2 FYNNEI.

The chain carries TRBV5-6 and TRBJ2-3, with 8 bases lining up with TRBD1. The J segment lost 2 bases and the V segment lost 6 bases, leaving 2 bases of the junction unmatched. Germline CDR1 SGHDT, CDR2 YYEEEE. The CDR3 sequence is 13 residues long. This CDR3 is CASNRGVTDTQYF. The CDR3 bases are TGTGCCAGCAACAGGGGGGTCACAGATACGCAGTATTTT.

V gene TRBV7-9 combines with J gene TRBJ1-5; D is perhaps TRBD1 (5 bases). V was trimmed by 5 bases and J by 7 bases, leaving 9 bases between them. This CDR3 is 12 amino acids long. Germline loops: CDR1 SEHNR, CDR2 FQNEAQ (reference sequence). The CDR3 loop reads CASSDRGQPQHF. The CDR3, as DNA: TGTGCCAGCAGCGATCGGGGGCAGCCCCAGCATTTT.

The sample holds one count of this clone. CDR3 coding DNA: TGTGCCAGCAGCAACCGGGACTGGGGGGAAAAACTGTTTTTT. It encodes CASSNRDWGEKLFF. The genes are TRBV11-2 and TRBJ1-4; D is possibly TRBD1 (5 bases). Trimming stripped 5 bases from V and 8 bases from J, with 15 bases between. Germline CDR1 SGHAT, CDR2 FQNNGV. The CDR3 spans 14 residues.

This clone was counted only a few times. The genes are TRBV27 and TRBJ1-2, with a tentative D call TRBD1 (5 bases). The CDR3 totals 15 residues. From germline, CDR1 is MNHEY and CDR2 SMNVEV (reference sequence). V shed 4 bases and J shed 2 bases, with 14 bases lying between them. The CDR3 spells CASSSPLRGNYGYTF. The CDR3 DNA sequence: TGTGCCAGCAGTTCGCCTCTGCGGGGCAACTATGGCTACACCTTC.

The CDR3: CASSPSFPSNQPQHF. DNA of the CDR3: TGTGCCAGCAGTCCGTCTTTCCCTAGCAATCAGCCCCAGCATTTT. This chain connects TRBV28 to TRBJ1-5, with D unclear. The length of the CDR3 is 15 residues. The V gene lost 5 bases and the J gene lost 0 bases, with 11 bases spanning the gap. The germline V gene has CDR1 MDHEN and CDR2 SYDVKM.

V is TRBV27 and J is TRBJ2-7; no clear D. The CDR3 has 12 amino acids. Deletions cut 3 bases from V and 4 bases from J, with 7 bases between. Germline CDR1 MNHEY, CDR2 SMNVEV (reference sequence). The CDR3 nucleotides are TGTGCCAGCAGTTTTAACTTATACGAGCAGTACTTC. It specifies CASSFNLYEQYF.

The chain combines TRBV29-1 with TRBJ1-5; D is undetermined. Germline values: CDR1 SQVTM, CDR2 ANQGSEA. The CDR3 is 9 residues long. Trimming took 7 bases from V and 8 from J, leaving 6 bases between them. The DNA of the CDR3 is TGCAGCGCCGGGGAGCCCCAGCATTTT. This codes for CSAGEPQHF.

The chain carries TRBV9 and TRBJ1-1; D is ambiguous. Deletions cut 7 bases from V and 3 bases from J, with 13 bases between. CDR1 is SGDLS and CDR2 is YYNGEE in the germline V gene. This CDR3 is 13 amino acids long. This chain's CDR3 is CASSSGYDTEAFF. The CDR3 region has the DNA TGTGCCAGCTCTTCGGGGTACGACACTGAAGCTTTCTTT.

The sample holds a few counts of this clone. Other DNA sequences in the sample encode the same CDR3. The rearrangement links TRBV11-2 to TRBJ2-7, with D uncertain. CDR3 length equals 11 residues. V was pared by 2 bases and J by 4 bases, with 3 bases between. Germline V lookup: CDR1 SGHAT, CDR2 FQNNGV. The CDR3 reads CASSLQYEQYF. In DNA, the CDR3 is TGTGCCAGCAGCTTACAATACGAGCAGTACTTC. The full variable domain, completed using reference TRBV11-2 and TRBJ2-7, is EAGVAQSPRYKIIEKRQSVAFWCNPISGHATLYWYQQILGQGPKLLIQFQNNGVVDDSQLPKDRFSAERLKGVDSTLKIQPAKLEDSAVYLCASSLQYEQYFGPGTRLTVT.

The chain couples TRBV11-2 to TRBJ2-7, with D unresolved. The V gene lost 2 bases and the J gene lost 7 bases, with 6 bases spanning the gap. Germline V lookup: CDR1 SGHAT, CDR2 FQNNGV. The CDR3 length is 11 residues. CDR3 DNA sequence: TGTGCCAGCAGCTTAATTGGTGAGCAGTACTTC. It is translated as CASSLIGEQYF.

The genes are TRBV19 and TRBJ2-2; TRBD1 is a possible D gene (6 bases). The ends were cut back, 3 bases at V and 0 bases at J, with 8 bases in the middle. The germline V gene has CDR1 LNHDA and CDR2 SQIVND (reference sequence). The CDR3 is 15 residues long. The CDR3: CASSMTGPNTGELFF. CDR3 nucleotides: TGTGCCAGTAGTATGACAGGACCGAACACCGGGGAGCTGTTTTTT.

CDR3 nucleotide sequence: TGTGCCAGCAGTGAGCCCGGGACAGGGATTGAGACCCAGTACTTC. This gives the protein CASSEPGTGIETQYF. This sequence joins TRBV6-1 and TRBJ2-5, with TRBD1 identical over 9 bases. The V and J ends lost 3 bases and 5 bases, in that order; junction bases with no gene match: 7. The V gene's germline CDR1 is MNHNS and CDR2 SASEGT. The CDR3 extends over 15 amino acids.

V usage is TRBV7-9 and J usage is TRBJ2-7, with 7 bases matching TRBD1. Per germline, CDR1 SEHNR and CDR2 FQNEAQ (reference sequence). This CDR3 is built from 15 residues. The V and J ends lost 5 bases and 5 bases, in that order; junction bases with no gene match: 12. The CDR3 region has the DNA TGTGCCAGCAGCAGGAGCACGACAGGGCAGGACGAGCAGTACTTC. Protein product: CASSRSTTGQDEQYF. Based on the CDR3 plus reference TRBV7-9 and TRBJ2-7, the full variable domain is DTGVSQNPRHKITKRGQNVTFRCDPISEHNRLYWYRQTLGQGPEFLTYFQNEAQLEKSRLLSDRFSAERPKGSFSTLEIQRTEQGDSAMYLCASSRSTTGQDEQYFGPGTRLTVT.

J is TRBJ1-2 and V is TRBV15, with D maybe TRBD1 (6 bases). This CDR3 has 15 amino acids. Trimming removed 3 bases at V and 4 bases at J, with 15 bases between. The germline V gene encodes CDR1 LNHNV and CDR2 YYDKDF (reference sequence). CDR3 nucleotide sequence: TGTGCCACCAGCAGCCCGACAGGTCCCTTCTATGGCTACACCTTC. It specifies CATSSPTGPFYGYTF.

The table lists this clone with a count of one. V gene TRBV5-5 combines with J gene TRBJ2-4; 9 bases fit TRBD1. The germline gives CDR1 SGHKS, CDR2 YYEKEE (reference sequence). The length of the CDR3 is 16 residues. V was clipped by 4 bases and J by 0 bases; unmatched bases: 5. The CDR3 is CASSMGDREAKNIQYF. The CDR3 coding sequence is TGTGCCAGCAGCATGGGGGACAGGGAAGCCAAAAACATTCAGTACTTC.

The rearrangement joins TRBV11-3 to TRBJ2-1; no firm D call. The V gene's germline CDR1 is SGHNT and CDR2 YENEEA. The CDR3 runs to 11 residues. Trimming pared 3 bases from V and 5 bases from J, leaving 2 bases between. CDR3 nucleotide sequence: TGTGCCAGCAGCTTGAACAATGAGCAGTTCTTC. Residues: CASSLNNEQFF.

In DNA, the CDR3 is TGTGCCAGTAGATGGGGGGACGCCAATCAGCCCCAGCATTTT. Translated: CASRWGDANQPQHF. The chain employs TRBV19 and TRBJ1-5; tentative D call: TRBD1 (5 bases). The CDR3 spans 14 residues. Germline values: CDR1 LNHDA, CDR2 SQIVND (reference sequence). V was clipped by 6 bases and J by 3 bases, with 12 bases between them.

J is TRBJ1-5 and V is TRBV7-9; D is uncertain. The CDR3 contains 15 residues. CDR1 is SEHNR and CDR2 is FQNEAQ in the germline V gene (reference sequence). Between the trimmed V and J ends, which lost 5 bases and 3 bases, there was a span of 14 bases. The CDR3 region has the DNA TGTGCCAGCAGCGATCGGAGGGAGGTCAATCAGCCCCAGCATTTT. Translation gives CASSDRREVNQPQHF.

The chain links TRBV7-2 to TRBJ2-3, with 7 nucleotides matching TRBD2. With V trimmed by 5 bases and J by 5 bases, 7 bases remained unmatched. The CDR3 is 14 residues long. CDR1 and CDR2 from the germline V gene are SGHTA and FQGNSA. CDR3 sequence: CASSPGLGGDTQYF. The CDR3 region has the DNA TGTGCCAGCAGCCCCGGACTAGGTGGAGATACGCAGTATTTT.

The gene calls are TRBV2 and TRBJ2-5; D unresolved. Per germline, CDR1 SNHLY and CDR2 FYNNEI. Trimming removed 8 bases at V and 5 bases at J, with 6 bases between. The CDR3 runs 10 residues. The CDR3 sequence is CASGGETQYF. CDR3 nucleotide sequence: TGTGCCAGCGGTGGCGAGACCCAGTACTTC.

This clone was recorded once. The chain employs TRBV4-1 and TRBJ2-1; 9 nucleotides match TRBD1. This CDR3 comprises 13 residues. Per the germline V gene, CDR1 is MGHRA and CDR2 is YSYEKL. J lost 5 bases, V lost 11 bases, and 7 bases had no gene match. The CDR3, as DNA: TGCGCCGCTGGACAGGGGCCTCACAATGAGCAGTTCTTC. This sequence encodes CAAGQGPHNEQFF.

On this clone: The CDR3 ends on some other residue instead of the conserved phenylalanine or tryptophan, so this is likely a read error. The chain couples TRBV19 to TRBJ1-1; 8 nucleotides match TRBD1. The length of the CDR3 is 12 residues. V shed 9 bases and J 1 base; nucleotides not matched to a gene: 1. From germline, CDR1 is LNHDA and CDR2 SQIVND (reference sequence). DNA of the CDR3: TGTGCCAGCGGGACAGGGAACACTGAAGCTTTCCTT. Translation gives CASGTGNTEAFL.

This chain joins TRBV9 and TRBJ2-2, with D perhaps TRBD2 (7 bases). CDR3 length: 17 amino acids. Trimming pared 4 bases from V and 4 bases from J, leaving 20 bases between. Germline CDR1 and CDR2: SGDLS and YYNGEE. In DNA, the CDR3 is TGTGCCAGCAGCCCGTATGTGGGGGGGCCCGGCACCGGGGAGCTGTTTTTT. It translates to CASSPYVGGPGTGELFF.

The rearrangement joins TRBV19 to TRBJ2-6; D is unresolved. Germline lookup yields CDR1 LNHDA and CDR2 SQIVND (reference sequence). V dropped 3 bases and J dropped 2 bases, with 14 bases sitting between them. CDR3 length: 17 amino acids. For the CDR3, the DNA is TGTGCCAGTAGTATTCCCATAACTACCACTGGGGCCAACGTCCTGACTTTC. This codes for CASSIPITTTGANVLTF.

The chain links TRBV5-6 to TRBJ2-5, with 7 bases matching TRBD2. CDR1 SGHDT and CDR2 YYEEEE come from the germline V gene. V shed 3 bases, J shed 2 bases, and the junction held 13 bases outside the gene matches. This CDR3 spans 17 amino acids. The CDR3 DNA follows: TGTGCCAGCAGCTGGGGCCCCGGGACTAACGAGCAAGAGACCCAGTACTTC. This sequence encodes CASSWGPGTNEQETQYF.